A single sample gave rise to the 9 T cell receptor beta chains below, sequenced in a study of control samples from healthy donors and cancer patients. Using immunoSEQ multiplex PCR, the repertoire was profiled, and TCRdb retains in-frame clones only, with some absent. Found here are fewer than 200,000 clones, 90% to 95% of them singletons; the top ten hold more than 1.2%. What was sequenced was blood. These receptors all come from a man between 18 and 35 years old in good health.

This CDR3 reads CASSPTRDITEAFF. DNA for the CDR3: TGTGCCAGCAGTCCGACACGGGATATCACTGAAGCTTTCTTT. The gene calls are TRBV27 and TRBJ1-1; D ambiguous. The CDR3 consists of 14 residues. With 5 bases removed from V and 4 bases from J, the gap between germline ends came to 14 bases. Germline CDR1 reads MNHEY; CDR2 reads SMNVEV (reference sequence).

This clone appeared a single time. The V and J genes are TRBV7-6 and TRBJ1-6, with D uncertain. V was shortened by 0 bases and J by 2 bases, with 2 bases between the two germline ends. Germline CDR1 is SGHVS and CDR2 is FNYEAQ. The CDR3 runs 14 residues. CDR3 nucleotides: TGTGCCAGCAGCTTAGCCCCCTATAATTCACCCCTCCACTTT. It is translated as CASSLAPYNSPLHF.

The DNA for the CDR3 is TGTGCCAGTATCGCAGGGGGCAACTATAATTCACCCCTCCACTTT. Translated: CASIAGGNYNSPLHF. The chain is built from TRBV19 and TRBJ1-6; 8 bases agree with TRBD1. The CDR3 consists of 15 residues. After removal of 7 bases from V and 3 bases from J, the junction contained 5 bases not matched to a gene. The germline gives CDR1 LNHDA, CDR2 SQIVND (reference sequence).

The V and J genes are TRBV5-5 and TRBJ2-1, with unresolved D. The CDR3 has 16 amino acids. Trimming removed 1 base at V and 0 bases at J, with 11 bases between. The germline V gene encodes CDR1 SGHKS and CDR2 YYEKEE (reference sequence). CDR3: CASSLSQQSSYNEQFF. CDR3 coding DNA: TGTGCCAGCAGCTTGAGCCAGCAAAGCTCCTACAATGAGCAGTTCTTC.

This clone has a handful of counts. This chain uses TRBV19 with TRBJ1-5, with D maybe TRBD1 (5 bases). CDR3 size: 14 residues. Germline loops: CDR1 LNHDA, CDR2 SQIVND (reference sequence). V was clipped by 5 bases and J by 3 bases, with 11 bases between them. The CDR3 DNA sequence: TGTGCCAGTAGTCAGGGACTGTCCAATCAGCCCCAGCATTTT. Translating gives CASSQGLSNQPQHF. The full variable domain, its missing parts supplied by reference TRBV19 and TRBJ1-5, is DGGITQSPKYLFRKEGQNVTLSCEQNLNHDAMYWYRQDPGQGLRLIYYSQIVNDFQKGDIAEGYSVSREKKESFPLTVTSAQKNPTAFYLCASSQGLSNQPQHFGDGTRLSIL.

The chain employs TRBV20-1 and TRBJ2-7; D is undetermined. Trimming left V 3 bases short and J 2 bases short, with 14 bases between. Germline lookup yields CDR1 DFQATT and CDR2 SNEGSKA (reference sequence). The CDR3 sequence is 14 residues long. CDR3 sequence (DNA): TGCAGTGCTAGTGATTCGGGTCTTCCCTACGAGCAGTACTTC. This gives the protein CSASDSGLPYEQYF.

This clone is a singleton in its sample. Other DNA variants within this sample encode the same CDR3. The chain recombines TRBV20-1 with TRBJ2-3; D remains ambiguous. The CDR3 consists of 11 residues. CDR1 is DFQATT, CDR2 SNEGSKA, per germline (reference sequence). The ends were cut back, 4 bases at V and 6 bases at J, with 8 bases in the middle. CDR3 DNA sequence: TGCAGTGCTACGGGTAGGGATACGCAGTATTTT. Amino acid sequence: CSATGRDTQYF.

This chain joins TRBV24-1 and TRBJ2-3; 8 nucleotides agree with TRBD2. Germline CDR1 is KGHDR and CDR2 is SFDVKD. V was clipped by 4 bases and J by 3 bases; unmatched bases: 11. This CDR3 is 17 amino acids long. Here the CDR3 reads CATSDVGAGGRTDTQYF. CDR3 DNA: TGTGCCACCAGTGACGTAGGGGCGGGGGGTCGAACAGATACGCAGTATTTT.

This rearrangement joins TRBV14 to TRBJ1-4, with 8 bases lining up with TRBD1. Germline CDR1 reads SGHDN; CDR2 reads FVKESK. V shed 1 base, J shed 3 bases, and the junction held 4 bases outside the gene matches. The CDR3 has 16 residues. The CDR3 nucleotides are TGTGCCAGCAGCCAAGGGCCACAGGGGGCTAATGAAAAACTGTTTTTT. Protein sequence: CASSQGPQGANEKLFF.